The entry that follows covers one TCR beta chain sequence. This clone's antigen is unknown. The record has no base qualities; no much larger clone is one base away. The data belong to a study of cytomegalovirus exposure and HLA in healthy donors (dated by TCRdb to 2015 to 2018). For context, the study as a whole: In an earlier analysis of 587 of the donors, 276 Gb of sequence data and about 110 million unique TCR beta sequences from about 179 million T cells were reported. About 300 gigabases of sequencing data and 70 million to 100 million unique TCR sequences were included in an early release covering 500 to 750 HLA-typed donors. Among the roughly 430 genotyped donors, around 81% belonged to the genetic ancestry cluster associated with self-reported Caucasian donors. The study aimed to test whether cataloging public T cell receptors could reveal signatures of past pathogen exposure. Using immunosequencing, the study profiled T cell repertoires from 550 to 750 subjects and related those repertoires to cytomegalovirus serostatus. A separate validation cohort of 100 to 150 different subjects was used in addition to the roughly 620-subject first cohort. The study combined high-throughput TCR immunosequencing, statistical association of individual TCRs with disease status, and machine learning to predict cytomegalovirus infection status. In a later analysis, previously published TCR beta repertoires from fewer than 750 donors were re-analyzed and high-resolution HLA genotyping was added so that TCR occurrence patterns could be studied. The later analysis used no new phenotypic data to find candidate immune exposures, relying instead on TCR beta sequences and their occurrence across donors. To decide whether each TCR beta V gene segment behaved as functional or pseudogenic, an earlier analysis of nearly 600 of the donors relied on high-throughput TCR beta sequencing. Alongside the repertoire data, information on donor age, sex, ethnicity and CMV serostatus was compiled. A later genetic analysis used genome-wide SNP genotypes for about three fifths of the 666 donors, treating that subset as a discovery cohort. All discovery cohort repertoires had been generated on a single sequencing platform. HLA typing covered class I and class II loci at four-digit resolution. The number of donors typed differed by locus, with roughly 620-630 for A, B, C, DRB1 and DQB1, roughly 520 for DQA1, about 610 for DPA1, and some 470 for DPB1. About five DR-DQ haplotypes were handled as single units for association and clustering because linkage in the cohort was strong. Among a few hundred genotyped donors of the cohort, an average of around 240,000 unique TCR beta nucleotide sequences were sequenced per donor, approximately 20% of them non-productive. Findings and caveats that apply to the study as a whole: Correlated functional status among segregating V segments might reflect linkage disequilibrium, but an unknown experimental factor could not be ruled out. In vitro tests confirmed that a few of the cytomegalovirus-associated TCR beta chains recognize cytomegalovirus antigens. In a later analysis, most CMV-associated TCR beta chains were found to appear HLA-restricted, with HLA associations seemingly driven largely by CMV exposure. Roughly uniform sequencing depth across donors was assumed in presence/absence analyses, although this assumption may not hold. According to a later analysis, TCR association rates differed among HLA loci, with DRB1 alleles showing the most associated TCRs and HLA-C alleles showing the fewest. A later analysis found that HLA-associated TCR beta chains were more clonally expanded and had lower generation probabilities than equally common non-associated chains. The classifier was reported to diagnose cytomegalovirus status with high specificity and sensitivity in both the original and validation cohorts. The earlier analysis of approximately 560 of the donors excluded roughly 17 rarely observed V segments, including chromosome 9 orphons, because counts were too low. In a later genetic analysis, a missense DCLRE1C variant was associated with V-gene and J-gene trimming of TCR beta chains, and the association was replicated in an independent cohort. The authors suggested that the approach could potentially be extended to other disease states and immunological phenotypes. CMV serostatus was the only immune exposure information available for the cohort. In a later genetic analysis, fewer N-insertions in productive TCRs were reported among donors in an Asian-associated ancestry cluster than the approximately 630-donor mean. The cohort was sequenced for TCR beta chains only, and without alpha or paired-chain data the features that could be detected were limited. When HLA alleles, especially DR and DQ, strongly co-occurred, TCR associations were difficult to assign to individual alleles. Because the 87-base-pair reads could not distinguish some IMGT-functional V segments, including TRBV6-2 and TRBV6-3, those segments were excluded. The sequencing pipeline was judged likely to have produced a cluster of highly shared sequence variants as a technical artifact. A further reported finding was that TCR beta sequences accurately predicted the HLA-A and HLA-B alleles for most subjects in the first cohort. In a later analysis, several top co-occurrence clusters were reported to appear linked to parvovirus B19, influenza, CMV and Epstein-Barr virus. In an earlier analysis of some 550 of the donors, most TCR beta V segments were observed in productive rearrangements about 87% or about 30% of the time, broadly matching IMGT annotations. At a false discovery rate of 0.05, a later analysis linked 16,951 TCR beta sequences to specific HLA alleles. A total of 150 or so TCR beta chains were listed by the study as associated with cytomegalovirus. Most TCR sequences were observed very rarely across donors, whereas some public TCRs were present in many individuals. Because some donors lacked HLA typing at each locus, the association tests relied only on the typed subset.

Libraries were made using the immunoSEQ multiplex PCR assay. For the multiplex PCR, a mixture combining 60 forward primers for TCR Vbeta segments and 13 reverse primers for TCR Jbeta segments was used. A multiplex PCR assay on genomic DNA amplified the CDR3 region of rearranged TCR beta genes. On the Illumina HiSeq System, the amplified TCR beta libraries were sequenced as 87-base-pair reads. In the paper's pipeline: In a later analysis, some 80 million unique TCR beta chains were counted across the approximately 640 repertoires, and approximately 11 million of these chains were shared by at least two donors. A nearest-neighbor algorithm error-corrected the raw reads and collapsed the reads into unique sequences, merging closely related sequences to remove PCR and sequencing errors. Alignment of CDR3 sequences to IMGT reference sequences was used to assign V, D and J gene segments. For a sequence to be retained, a match of at least six nucleotides was required to both a V gene segment and a J gene segment. Rearrangements were called productive when the CDR3 lacked stop codons and stayed in frame with V and J; all others were non-productive. Following IMGT convention, CDR3 was defined as the stretch from the second conserved V-encoded cysteine up to the conserved J-encoded phenylalanine. The earlier analysis of 500 to 600 of the donors excluded sequences that lacked an unambiguous match to a single V gene segment. An earlier analysis of a few hundred of the donors classified V segments as functional when productive rearrangements were above 56.7% and as segregating when the standard deviation between donors was above 5%. To diagnose cytomegalovirus status from the catalog of TCR beta chain sequences, a statistical classification framework was built. A later analysis assigned V and J genes by comparing TCR nucleotide sequences with IMGT/GENE-DB human TR gene sequences. Using the TCRdist pipeline, a later analysis assigned CDR3 sequences along with most-parsimonious VDJ recombination scenarios. In a later analysis, each TCR beta chain was defined by its CDR3 amino acid sequence together with its V-gene family, and reads lacking a unique V-gene family were excluded. As a way to deal with suspected cross-contamination and a sequencing artifact, a later analysis dropped 640 or so nucleotide sequences that were highly shared and had low generation probability. For each public chain, a later analysis derived a clonal expansion index from normalized ranks of inferred template counts within each repertoire. In a later analysis, generation probabilities were computed with a VDJ recombination model fitted to out-of-frame rearrangements, and the resulting probabilities were checked against IGoR. Hypergeometric tests were used in a later analysis to score TCR-TCR, TCR-HLA and TCR-CMV co-occurrence, with a repertoire-size bias correction applied to the TCR pairs. False discovery rates were estimated in a later analysis by permuting HLA or CMV assignments 20 times. In a later analysis, co-occurring TCRs were grouped using DBSCAN, with TCRdist sequence similarity added in when clustering inside HLA-allele-positive subsets. Repertoires with fewer than 30,000 or more than 120,000 public chains, plus five repertoires with anomalous nucleotide sharing, were excluded from co-occurrence clustering. TCRdb provides this immuneACCESS table in a form limited to in-frame rearrangements. Some clones are lacking; in checked studies, under half of them reflect an unresolved V gene, and why the rest are absent is not known. The V and J calls and the clone size are those of that table, but D and trimming were determined from the DNA. The sample records around 140,000 clones, approximately 9% of which are singletons. Roughly 6.4% of the sample comes from the top ten.

Looking up the germline V gene yields CDR1 MDHEN and CDR2 SYDVKM. V is pared back by 1 base and J by 10 bases, with 10 bases lying between the germline termini. There are 12 amino acids in the CDR3, from cysteine to phenylalanine inclusive. Here the CDR3 DNA is all that survives: 36 bases in frame from base 1. The cohort was made up of hundreds of healthy bone marrow donors. All cohort members were sampled while nominally healthy, although unrecorded immune exposures were likely present. The donor was CMV seropositive and belonged to the group of more than 250 seropositive cohort members. A peripheral blood sample was provided by each donor, and peripheral blood mononuclear cells were used for TCR beta sequencing. The Qiagen DNeasy Blood Extraction Kit was used to extract genomic DNA from the blood cell samples.

The sequence came from a woman in her forties in good health and CMV-seropositive. The sequence joins TRBV28 to TRBJ1-1; too little of a D gene remains to name it. The sequenced sample was PBMCs. The CDR3 protein sequence reads: CASSLSVQVAFF. The DNA sequence reads TGTGCCAGCAGTTTATCTGTTCAGGTAGCTTTCTTT.